Presented here are 11 T cell receptor beta chains from one specimen sequenced in a study of regulatory T cells in long-lasting Graves disease. As to time point: newly diagnosed GD, antithyroid drugs for less than 3 months. Following extraction of RNA from PBMCs, that RNA was used to make the TCR library. Researchers made TCR beta libraries by using iRepertoire HTBI primers and running Arm-PCR on CDR3 regions. TCRdb passed the multiplex PCR reads through MiXCR, listing each CDR3 protein once. The sample holds 450,000 to 500,000 distinct CDR3 sequences; around 15% are singletons and the top ten take about 12%. The same data also went into a second study, on T cells in Graves' hyperthyroidism and ophthalmopathy.

Sequences were derived from peripheral blood mononuclear cells (PBMCs), sampled at new diagnosis, from a patient treated with antithyroid drugs. These receptors originate from a man in his forties with Graves disease.

The chain combines TRBV12-3 or TRBV12-4 with TRBJ1-1, with a possible D match to TRBD1 (5 bases). This CDR3 comprises 13 residues. Trimming pared 8 bases from V and 3 bases from J, leaving 13 bases between. The CDR3 is CASLRQLYTEAFF. DNA of the CDR3: TGTGCCAGCCTCAGACAGTTATACACTGAAGCTTTCTTT.

This clonotype appeared a few times. The CDR3, as DNA: TGCGCCAGCAAGTCGACGAACACCGGGGAGCTGTTTTTT. This codes for CASKSTNTGELFF. The J gene is TRBJ2-2, the V gene TRBV5-1; no firm D call. Between the trimmed V and J ends, which lost 6 bases and 0 bases, there was a span of 6 bases. CDR3 length: 13 amino acids. Germline-derived CDR1 and CDR2 are SGHRS and YFSETQ.

This clonotype appeared many times. The CDR3: CASSSYRTVPNEQFF. The CDR3 coding sequence is TGTGCCAGCAGCTCCTACCGGACAGTCCCCAATGAGCAGTTCTTC. This rearrangement joins TRBV7-9 to TRBJ2-1; TRBD1 is a possible D gene (6 bases). The ends were cut back, 4 bases at V and 6 bases at J, with 16 bases in the middle. The CDR3 totals 15 residues. Per germline, CDR1 SEHNR and CDR2 FQNEAQ (reference sequence).

This clonotype has ten or more counts. The chain carries TRBV20-1 and TRBJ2-4; 9 bases are shared with TRBD2. Germline lookup yields CDR1 DFQATT and CDR2 SNEGSKA (reference sequence). Trimming removed 5 bases from V and 4 bases from J; junction bases left unmatched: 3. The CDR3 extends over 13 amino acids. The CDR3 bases are TGCAGTGCTCTAGCGGGGACTAAAAACATTCAGTACTTC. The encoded protein is CSALAGTKNIQYF.

This clonotype was detected ten times or more. The genes are TRBV5-1 and TRBJ2-3, with 7 bases identical to TRBD2. The CDR3 sequence is 13 residues long. Germline V gives CDR1 SGHRS, CDR2 YFSETQ. The V segment lost 0 bases and the J segment 6 bases; nucleotides outside the gene matches: 1. The CDR3, as DNA: TGCGCCAGCAGCTTGGACGGGAGGGATACGCAGTATTTT. Its translation is CASSLDGRDTQYF.

The V call is TRBV9, the J call TRBJ2-3, with 11 bases fitting TRBD2. V was pared by 0 bases and J by 5 bases, with 8 bases of the junction left unmatched. The CDR3 totals 17 residues. Germline V gives CDR1 SGDLS, CDR2 YYNGEE. The CDR3 sequence is CASSVDIAGGPKDTQYF. CDR3 in DNA: TGTGCCAGCAGCGTAGATATAGCGGGAGGGCCCAAAGATACGCAGTATTTT.

This clonotype showed up many times. The chain joins TRBV18 to TRBJ2-1, with D unresolved. The germline V gene encodes CDR1 KGHSH and CDR2 LQKENI. The CDR3 contains 15 residues. V was clipped by 3 bases and J by 4 bases, with 13 bases between them. The CDR3 nucleotides are TGTGCCAGCTCACCTCCCACCACCGCTTACAATGAGCAGTTCTTC. This translates into CASSPPTTAYNEQFF. The full variable domain, completed using reference TRBV18 and TRBJ2-1, is NAGVMQNPRHLVRRRGQEARLRCSPMKGHSHVYWYRQLPEEGLKFMVYLQKENIIDESGMPKERFSAEFPKEGPSILRIQQVVRGDSAAYFCASSPPTTAYNEQFFGPGTRLTVL.

This clonotype was observed many times. V usage is TRBV28 and J usage is TRBJ1-2, with TRBD1 matching 7 bases. J gave up 8 bases and V 6 bases, and 12 bases lay outside the gene matches. From germline, CDR1 is MDHEN and CDR2 SYDVKM. The CDR3 spans 14 residues. The CDR3 here is CASRSTTGSSGYTF. CDR3 nucleotide sequence: TGTGCCAGCAGAAGTACGACAGGGTCGTCGGGCTACACCTTC.

As concerns this clonotype: A much larger clone lies one base from this, so it may be a read error. The rearrangement uses TRBV6-2 or TRBV6-3 and TRBJ2-7; 11 bases match TRBD2. Germline assignment: CDR1 MNHEY and CDR2 SVGEGT. The CDR3 totals 14 residues. With V trimmed by 6 bases and J by 4 bases, 5 bases remained unmatched. Written as DNA, the CDR3 is TGTGCCAGCAGAACTAGCGGGGGCCTTTACGAGCAGTACTTC. Translated, it gives CASRTSGGLYEQYF.

In this sample, this clonotype turned up many times. The germline gene is not matched at one end of the junction; a read error may be the cause. CDR3 loop: CASSSGTGNYGYTF. The CDR3 DNA sequence: TGTGCCAGCAGTTCCGGGACAGGGAACTATGGCTACACCTTC. The gene calls are TRBV5-1 and TRBJ1-2; TRBD1 agrees at 9 bases. CDR3 length equals 14 residues. CDR1 and CDR2 (germline): SGHRS, YFSETQ.

Ten or more counts support this clonotype. This rearrangement joins TRBV7-3 to TRBJ2-2; D may be TRBD1 or TRBD2 (6 bases each). This CDR3 has 15 residues. The germline V and J ends were trimmed by 5 bases and 4 bases, with 14 bases remaining between them. Germline V gene data show CDR1 as SGHTA and CDR2 as FQGTGA. This chain's CDR3 is CASSIRGGRTGELFF. The CDR3 nucleotides read TGTGCCAGCAGCATACGTGGGGGGCGCACCGGGGAGCTGTTTTTT.